This passage covers 29 T cell receptor beta chains from one sample sequenced in a study of cytomegalovirus exposure and HLA in healthy donors. PCR was performed using 60 Vbeta and 13 Jbeta primers. Only in-frame clones appear in the TCRdb table, and some are missing; sequencing was by immunoSEQ multiplex PCR. This table holds 95,000 to 150,000 clones, about two thirds found once. The specimen sequenced was PBMCs. These receptors came from a woman in her thirties or forties in good health and CMV-seropositive.

The chain joins TRBV2 to TRBJ1-4; 7 bases map to TRBD1. Per germline, CDR1 SNHLY and CDR2 FYNNEI. This CDR3 has 13 residues. V shed 4 bases, J shed 8 bases, and the junction held 4 bases outside the gene matches. The CDR3 nucleotides are TGTGCCAGCAGTGTAGGGGGCGGGGAAAAACTGTTTTTT. Protein: CASSVGGGEKLFF. The whole variable domain, filled in from reference TRBV2 and TRBJ1-4, reads EPEVTQTPSHQVTQMGQEVILRCVPISNHLYFYWYRQILGQKVEFLVSFYNNEISEKSEIFDDQFSVERPDGSNFTLKIRSTKLEDSAMYFCASSVGGGEKLFFGSGTQLSVL.

This chain connects TRBV7-2 to TRBJ2-7; 8 nucleotides agree with TRBD1. CDR1 and CDR2 from the germline V gene are SGHTA and FQGNSA. With V trimmed by 0 bases and J by 2 bases, 3 bases remained unmatched. The CDR3 loop spans 15 amino acids. CDR3 residues: CASSLADRAPYEQYF. The CDR3 coding sequence is TGTGCCAGCAGCTTAGCGGACAGGGCGCCCTACGAGCAGTACTTC.

J is TRBJ2-5 and V is TRBV7-2; weak D call: TRBD2 (7 bases). V lost 4 bases and J lost 5, with 17 bases in between. CDR3 length equals 15 residues. Germline CDR1 and CDR2: SGHTA and FQGNSA. CDR3 residues: CASSSPGGGPETQYF. The DNA of the CDR3 is TGTGCCAGCAGCTCCCCTGGGGGGGGGCCTGAGACCCAGTACTTC.

The V and J genes are TRBV7-6 and TRBJ1-4, with no clear D. The CDR3 has 13 residues. Trimming took off 8 bases at V and 7 bases at J, with 14 bases between the two ends. The germline CDR1 and CDR2 sequences are SGHVS and FNYEAQ. The DNA of the CDR3 is TGTGCCAGCCGCCATAGGAGTAGTGAAAAACTGTTTTTT. Its protein product is CASRHRSSEKLFF.

The chain uses TRBV19 and TRBJ2-1; the D is unclear. V was cut by 1 base and J by 4 bases, with 11 bases left in between. The CDR3 loop spans 15 amino acids. The germline V gene encodes CDR1 LNHDA and CDR2 SQIVND (reference sequence). CDR3 sequence: CASSIVNSHYNEQFF. In nucleotides, the CDR3 is TGTGCCAGTAGTATAGTTAACAGTCATTACAATGAGCAGTTCTTC.

The chain employs TRBV14 and TRBJ2-3; 9 nucleotides line up with TRBD2. Trimming at V came to 1 base and at J to 2 bases, leaving 7 bases not matched to a gene. CDR3 length: 17 residues. Germline V CDR1 and CDR2: SGHDN, FVKESK. The CDR3 loop is CASSQVRERGDTDTQYF. CDR3 sequence (DNA): TGTGCCAGCAGCCAAGTGAGAGAGCGGGGGGACACAGATACGCAGTATTTT.

This clone appeared once. The chain uses TRBV6-1 and TRBJ2-1, with 11 bases aligning to TRBD2. Germline V gene sequence: CDR1 MNHNS, CDR2 SASEGT. V lost 8 bases to trimming and J lost 2 bases; unmatched junction nucleotides: 2. The CDR3 has 14 amino acids. CDR3 coding DNA: TGTGCCAGCGTTAGCGGGGGGGCCTACAATGAGCAGTTCTTC. Its protein product is CASVSGGAYNEQFF.

CDR3 DNA sequence: TGTGCCAGCAGCCTCACAGGGGTCCAAGAGACCCAGTACTTC. Amino acid sequence: CASSLTGVQETQYF. This chain connects TRBV4-2 to TRBJ2-5, with 7 bases identical to TRBD1. The V segment lost 4 bases and the J segment 1 base; nucleotides outside the gene matches: 3. This CDR3 is 14 amino acids long. Germline lookup yields CDR1 LGHNA and CDR2 YNFKEQ.

This sequence joins TRBV5-6 and TRBJ2-1, with TRBD1 identical over 11 bases. The V and J ends lost 2 bases and 7 bases, in that order; junction bases with no gene match: 8. Germline assignment: CDR1 SGHDT and CDR2 YYEEEE. The CDR3 is made up of 16 amino acids. The CDR3 coding sequence is TGTGCCAGCAGCTTACTCGGACAGGGGGCCATGAATGAGCAGTTCTTC. It yields the protein CASSLLGQGAMNEQFF.

This chain links TRBV7-8 with TRBJ2-7, with 10 nucleotides matching TRBD1. CDR3 length: 16 amino acids. V was pared by 1 base and J by 2 bases, with 5 bases of the junction left unmatched. In germline, CDR1 is SGHVS, CDR2 FQNEAQ. CDR3 in amino acids: CASSLDLTGGAYEQYF. In DNA form, the CDR3 reads TGTGCCAGCAGCTTAGACCTGACAGGGGGCGCCTACGAGCAGTACTTC.

The chain recombines TRBV5-1 with TRBJ1-2; the match to TRBD1 covers 10 bases. CDR1 SGHRS and CDR2 YFSETQ come from the germline V gene. With V trimmed by 2 bases and J by 3 bases, 4 bases remained unmatched. The CDR3 runs to 15 residues. CDR3 bases: TGCGCCAGCAGCTTACCGACAGGGGGCGACTATGGCTACACCTTC. It codes for CASSLPTGGDYGYTF.

The rearrangement uses TRBV4-1 and TRBJ1-6, with D possibly being TRBD1 (6 bases). Germline CDR1 reads MGHRA; CDR2 reads YSYEKL. The CDR3 covers 15 residues. V shed 1 base and J shed 6 bases, with 10 bases lying between them. CDR3 sequence (DNA): TGCGCCAGCAGCCAAGCTCTACAGGGTAATTCACCCCTCCACTTT. Translation: CASSQALQGNSPLHF.

The gene calls are TRBV10-3 and TRBJ1-3; D may be TRBD1 (6 bases). The CDR3 contains 12 residues. Per germline, CDR1 ENHRY and CDR2 SYGVKD. V lost 10 bases and J 4 bases, leaving 11 bases between the germline ends. This CDR3 reads CATQGPGNTIYF. The CDR3 nucleotides are TGTGCCACCCAGGGGCCCGGAAACACCATATATTTT.

This clone was recorded a few times. V gene TRBV9 combines with J gene TRBJ2-7; tentatively, D is TRBD1 (5 bases). The length of the CDR3 is 14 residues. V lost 0 bases, J lost 8 bases, and 15 bases lay in between. The germline gives CDR1 SGDLS, CDR2 YYNGEE. The DNA of the CDR3 is TGTGCCAGCAGCGTAGTTGAAGGGGTTGGTAAGCAGTACTTC. Amino acids: CASSVVEGVGKQYF.

A note on this clone: No conserved phenylalanine or tryptophan ends this CDR3, so it is likely a read error. The DNA is left out, because the CDR3 cannot be placed on it with certainty; the CDR3 is given as TCRdb lists it. This chain connects TRBV2 to TRBJ1-5; the D call TRBD1 from the table was never checked on the DNA. Counting both end residues, the CDR3 totals 11 amino acids. Germline V gives CDR1 SNHLY, CDR2 FYNNEI. The CDR3 spells CASPPPQGLVR.

The rearrangement links TRBV18 to TRBJ2-7; TRBD1 aligns across 7 bases. After removal of 0 bases from V and 7 bases from J, the junction contained 9 bases not matched to a gene. CDR1 is KGHSH, CDR2 LQKENI, per germline. CDR3 length: 15 amino acids. CDR3 DNA: TGTGCCAGCTCACCACCGTCAGGGGCAGGGGGTGAGCAGTACTTC. As protein: CASSPPSGAGGEQYF.

For the CDR3, the DNA is TGTGCCAGCAGCCAGGACAGGGGAGGTGGCGGGGAGCTGTTTTTT. Translating it yields CASSQDRGGGGELFF. The chain couples TRBV2 to TRBJ2-2, with 9 bases fitting TRBD1. From germline, CDR1 is SNHLY and CDR2 FYNNEI. J gave up 7 bases and V 6 bases, and 9 bases lay outside the gene matches. There are 15 residues in the CDR3.

This chain connects TRBV7-9 to TRBJ2-1; a possible D gene is TRBD2 (7 bases). Trimming shortened V by 7 bases and J by 4 bases, and 20 bases separated the two germline ends. CDR3 length equals 16 residues. CDR1 SEHNR and CDR2 FQNEAQ come from the germline V gene (reference sequence). The CDR3 DNA is TGTGCCAGCACCGAGGGGGGGGCTAGCGGATACAATGAGCAGTTCTTC. Residues: CASTEGGASGYNEQFF.

This chain joins TRBV2 and TRBJ1-1; weak D call: TRBD1 (5 bases). Germline loops: CDR1 SNHLY, CDR2 FYNNEI. V dropped 4 bases and J dropped 5 bases, with 11 bases sitting between them. There are 13 residues in the CDR3. The CDR3 reads CASSAGINTEAFF. The CDR3 DNA sequence: TGTGCCAGCAGTGCAGGGATAAATACTGAAGCTTTCTTT.

This chain uses TRBV20-1 with TRBJ2-1; D might be TRBD1 (6 bases). CDR3 size: 11 residues. Germline lookup yields CDR1 DFQATT and CDR2 SNEGSKA (reference sequence). Deletions cut 3 bases from V and 12 bases from J, with 12 bases between. CDR3 amino acids: CSASTTGMQFF. CDR3 bases: TGCAGTGCTAGCACCACAGGGATGCAGTTCTTC.

The chain is built from TRBV19 and TRBJ2-1; TRBD1 is a possible D gene (5 bases). Between the trimmed V and J ends, which lost 5 bases and 10 bases, there was a span of 12 bases. There are 12 residues in the CDR3. Germline assignment: CDR1 LNHDA and CDR2 SQIVND (reference sequence). CDR3 sequence: CASSPAGNEQFF. For the CDR3, the DNA is TGTGCCAGTAGTCCCGCAGGGAACGAGCAGTTCTTC.

This chain connects TRBV7-9 to TRBJ2-3; 7 nucleotides agree with TRBD1. The CDR3 is 15 residues long. Unmatched junction bases numbered 7, after V lost 1 base and J lost 6 bases. Germline CDR1 and CDR2: SEHNR and FQNEAQ (reference sequence). CDR3 sequence reads: CASSLGGQARDTQYF. In DNA, the CDR3 is TGTGCCAGCAGCTTAGGAGGACAGGCAAGGGATACGCAGTATTTT.

The chain employs TRBV5-4 and TRBJ2-7; D possibly corresponds to TRBD2 (6 bases). The length of the CDR3 is 15 residues. V dropped 4 bases and J dropped 6 bases, with 20 bases sitting between them. Per the germline V gene, CDR1 is SGHNT and CDR2 is YYREEE (reference sequence). Here the CDR3 reads CASSPRELPGLEQYF. The DNA for the CDR3 is TGTGCCAGCAGCCCCCGGGAGCTCCCAGGGCTCGAGCAGTACTTC.

The rearrangement joins TRBV29-1 to TRBJ2-1, with 9 nucleotides matching TRBD2. Trimming took 2 bases from V and 2 from J; bases not matched to a gene: 4. Germline CDR1 is SQVTM and CDR2 is ANQGSEA. There are 15 residues in the CDR3. The CDR3 DNA reads TGCAGCGTTGAATCTAGCGGGACAACCTACAATGAGCAGTTCTTC. This sequence encodes CSVESSGTTYNEQFF.

The chain links TRBV13 to TRBJ1-2; 7 bases are shared with TRBD1. This CDR3 has 15 residues. Trimming at V came to 0 bases and at J to 1 base, leaving 2 bases not matched to a gene. CDR1 and CDR2 (germline): PRHDT, FYEKMQ (reference sequence). CDR3 sequence: CASSLGDRINYGYTF. The CDR3 bases are TGTGCCAGCAGCTTAGGGGACAGGATTAACTATGGCTACACCTTC.

The chain carries TRBV18 and TRBJ1-6, with 7 bases that match TRBD1. Per germline, CDR1 KGHSH and CDR2 LQKENI. V gave up 0 bases and J gave up 7 bases; unmatched junction bases: 3. The CDR3 is 15 residues long. The CDR3 spells CASSPPGTENSPLHF. In nucleotides, the CDR3 is TGTGCCAGCTCACCACCCGGGACAGAGAATTCACCCCTCCACTTT.

This clone has only one observation. Because the CDR3 is missing its conserved closing phenylalanine or tryptophan, this is likely a read error. The rearrangement uses TRBV4-3 and TRBJ1-2; 7 bases map to TRBD1. There are 15 residues in the CDR3. Germline V gene sequence: CDR1 LGHNA, CDR2 YSLEER. The V gene end was trimmed by 0 bases and the J gene end by 6 bases; junction bases not matched to a gene: 7. CDR3 amino acids: CASSQDPDRAHGYTV. The CDR3, as DNA: TGCGCCAGCAGCCAAGATCCCGACAGGGCCCATGGCTACACCGTC.

The rearrangement uses TRBV5-8 and TRBJ2-7; TRBD1 aligns across 10 bases. Germline CDR1 reads SGHTS; CDR2 reads YDEGEE. V was pared by 4 bases and J by 3 bases, with 7 bases of the junction left unmatched. This CDR3 has 15 amino acids. CDR3 sequence reads: CASSLPGQGVYEQYF. CDR3 bases: TGTGCCAGCAGCCTCCCTGGACAGGGGGTCTACGAGCAGTACTTC. The entire variable domain, with the rest obtained from reference TRBV5-8 and TRBJ2-7, is as follows: EAGVTQSPTHLIKTRGQQATLRCSPISGHTSVYWYQQALGLGLQFLLWYDEGEERNRGNFPPRFSGRQFPNYSSELNVNALELEDSALYLCASSLPGQGVYEQYFGPGTRLTVT.

The J gene is TRBJ2-3, the V gene TRBV29-1; D may be TRBD2 (5 bases). This CDR3 contains 12 residues. V was clipped by 7 bases and J by 2 bases, with 10 bases between them. CDR1 is SQVTM and CDR2 is ANQGSEA in the germline V gene. The chain's CDR3 is CSAGMLTDTQYF. The DNA of the CDR3 is TGCAGCGCGGGGATGCTCACAGATACGCAGTATTTT.